This T cell receptor (beta chain) was observed in a study of low-dose radiotherapy and immunotherapy resistance in tumors. Study as a whole: Every two weeks, cyclophosphamide 200 mg/m2 was infused one day before radiation plus immunotherapy.

This clonotype was detected many times. At one end, the junction sequence differs from germline, possibly due to a read error. TRAV- and TRBV-specific primers were used for first-strand cDNA, which covered alpha and beta chains. Both a constant-region primer and a V-primer adapter served to amplify TCRs across 20 PCR cycles. TCRdb used MiXCR to reprocess the reads, holding one entry per CDR3 protein. The table lists tens of thousands of distinct CDR3 sequences, 20% to 25% of them singletons, with 9.5% to 15% in the top ten. The time point is: after trial treatment. The treatment denotes: LDRT plus nivolumab, ipilimumab, low-dose cyclophosphamide and aspirin (RACIN trial). Donors were dosed with nivolumab and ipilimumab; they also received aspirin, low-dose cyclophosphamide and low-dose radiotherapy. Germline CDR1 SGHRS, CDR2 YFSETQ. The CDR3 consists of 14 residues.

The source was PBMCs, collected after low-dose radiotherapy plus immunotherapy. The receptor was derived from a female donor with ovarian cancer. J is TRBJ1-1 and V is TRBV5-1, with D perhaps TRBD1 (6 bases). CDR3 bases: TGTGCCAGCAGCTTACAGGGTGCGAACACTGAAGCTTTCTTT. This encodes CASSLQGANTEAFF. Based on the CDR3 plus reference TRBV5-1 and TRBJ1-1, the full variable domain is KAGVTQTPRYLIKTRGQQVTLSCSPISGHRSVSWYQQTPGQGLQFLFEYFSETQRNKGNFPGRFSGRQFSNSRSEMNVSTLELGDSALYLCASSLQGANTEAFFGQGTRLTVV.